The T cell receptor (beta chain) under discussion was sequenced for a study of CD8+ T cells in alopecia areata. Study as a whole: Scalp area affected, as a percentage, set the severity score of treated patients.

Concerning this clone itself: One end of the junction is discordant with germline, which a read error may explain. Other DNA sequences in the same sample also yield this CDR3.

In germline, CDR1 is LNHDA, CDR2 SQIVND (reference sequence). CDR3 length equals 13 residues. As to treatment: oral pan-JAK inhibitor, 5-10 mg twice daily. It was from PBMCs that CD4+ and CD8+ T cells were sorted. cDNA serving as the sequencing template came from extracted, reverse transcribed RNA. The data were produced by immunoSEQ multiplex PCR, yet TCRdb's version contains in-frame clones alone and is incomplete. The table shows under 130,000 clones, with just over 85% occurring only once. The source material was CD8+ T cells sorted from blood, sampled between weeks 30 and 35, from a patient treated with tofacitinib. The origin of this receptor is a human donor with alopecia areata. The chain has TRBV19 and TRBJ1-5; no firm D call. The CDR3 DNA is TGCGCCAGTAGTATAGTTGGCAATCAGCCCCAGCATTTT. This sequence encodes CASSIVGNQPQHF.